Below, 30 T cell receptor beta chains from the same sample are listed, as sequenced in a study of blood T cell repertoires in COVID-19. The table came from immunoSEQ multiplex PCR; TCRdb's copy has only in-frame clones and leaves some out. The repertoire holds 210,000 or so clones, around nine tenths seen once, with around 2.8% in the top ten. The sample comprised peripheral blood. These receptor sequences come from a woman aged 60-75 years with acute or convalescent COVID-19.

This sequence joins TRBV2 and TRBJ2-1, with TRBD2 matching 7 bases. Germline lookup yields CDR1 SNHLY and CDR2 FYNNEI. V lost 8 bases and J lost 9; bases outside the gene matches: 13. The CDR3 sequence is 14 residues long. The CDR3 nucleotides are TGTGCCAGCTCCCGGGCTAGCGGCAACGGTGAGCAGTTCTTC. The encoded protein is CASSRASGNGEQFF.

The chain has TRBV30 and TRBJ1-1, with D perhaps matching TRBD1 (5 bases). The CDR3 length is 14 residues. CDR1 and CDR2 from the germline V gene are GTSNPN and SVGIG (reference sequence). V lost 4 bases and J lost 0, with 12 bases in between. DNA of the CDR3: TGTGCCTGGACAGGGAAAACCTTGAACACTGAAGCTTTCTTT. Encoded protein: CAWTGKTLNTEAFF.

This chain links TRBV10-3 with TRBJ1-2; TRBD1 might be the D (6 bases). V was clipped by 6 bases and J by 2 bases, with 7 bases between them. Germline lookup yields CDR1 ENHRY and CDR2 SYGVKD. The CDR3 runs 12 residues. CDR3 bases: TGTGCCATCAGCGGACAGAACTATGGCTACACCTTC. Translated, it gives CAISGQNYGYTF.

CDR3 DNA sequence: TGTGCCAGCAGTGAAGCGACAGGAGGTTGGCAGTTCTTC. It is translated as CASSEATGGWQFF. The rearrangement links TRBV6-1 to TRBJ2-1; D might be TRBD1 (6 bases). Trimming removed 0 bases at V and 12 bases at J, with 12 bases between. Germline-derived CDR1 and CDR2 are MNHNS and SASEGT. The CDR3 is 13 residues long.

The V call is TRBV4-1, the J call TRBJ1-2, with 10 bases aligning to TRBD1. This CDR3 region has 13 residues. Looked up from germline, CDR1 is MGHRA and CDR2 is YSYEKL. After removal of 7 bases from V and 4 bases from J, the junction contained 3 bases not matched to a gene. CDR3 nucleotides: TGCGCCAGCACCCGGACAGGGGGCTATGGCTACACCTTC. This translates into CASTRTGGYGYTF.

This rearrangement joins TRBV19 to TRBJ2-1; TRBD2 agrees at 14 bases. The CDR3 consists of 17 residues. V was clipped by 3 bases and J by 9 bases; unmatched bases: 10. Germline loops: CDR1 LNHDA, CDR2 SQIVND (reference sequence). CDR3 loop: CASSIGLAGGNWGEQFF. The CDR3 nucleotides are TGTGCCAGTAGTATCGGACTAGCGGGAGGCAATTGGGGTGAGCAGTTCTTC.

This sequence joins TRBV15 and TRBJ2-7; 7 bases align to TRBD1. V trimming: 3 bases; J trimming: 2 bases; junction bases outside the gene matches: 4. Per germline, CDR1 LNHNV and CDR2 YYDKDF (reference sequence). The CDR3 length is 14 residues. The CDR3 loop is CATSRETGPYEQYF. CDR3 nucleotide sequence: TGTGCCACCAGCAGGGAGACAGGGCCCTACGAGCAGTACTTC.

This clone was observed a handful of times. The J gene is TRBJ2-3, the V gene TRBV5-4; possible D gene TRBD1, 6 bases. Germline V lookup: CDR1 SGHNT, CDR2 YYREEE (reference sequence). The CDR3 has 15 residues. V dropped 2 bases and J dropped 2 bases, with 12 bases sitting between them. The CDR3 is CASSFWTANTDTQYF. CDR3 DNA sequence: TGTGCCAGCAGCTTCTGGACAGCCAACACAGATACGCAGTATTTT.

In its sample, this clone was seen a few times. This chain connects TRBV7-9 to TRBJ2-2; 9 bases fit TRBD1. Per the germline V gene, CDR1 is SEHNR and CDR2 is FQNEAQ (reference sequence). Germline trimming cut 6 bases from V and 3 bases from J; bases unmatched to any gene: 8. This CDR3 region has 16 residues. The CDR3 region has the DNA TGTGCCAGCAGTTCAACCGGGACAGGGTACACCGGGGAGCTGTTTTTT. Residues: CASSSTGTGYTGELFF.

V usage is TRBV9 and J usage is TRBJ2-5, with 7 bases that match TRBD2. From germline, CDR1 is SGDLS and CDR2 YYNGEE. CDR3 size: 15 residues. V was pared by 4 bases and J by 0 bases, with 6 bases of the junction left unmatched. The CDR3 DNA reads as TGTGCCAGCAGCAGAACGGGGGGTTACCAAGAGACCCAGTACTTC. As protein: CASSRTGGYQETQYF.

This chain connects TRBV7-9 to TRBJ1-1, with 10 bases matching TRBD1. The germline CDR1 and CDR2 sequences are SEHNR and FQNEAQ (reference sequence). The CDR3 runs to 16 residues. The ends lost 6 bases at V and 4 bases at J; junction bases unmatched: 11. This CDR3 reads CASRHWTGGVGTEAFF. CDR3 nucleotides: TGTGCCAGCAGACATTGGACAGGGGGAGTGGGCACTGAAGCTTTCTTT.

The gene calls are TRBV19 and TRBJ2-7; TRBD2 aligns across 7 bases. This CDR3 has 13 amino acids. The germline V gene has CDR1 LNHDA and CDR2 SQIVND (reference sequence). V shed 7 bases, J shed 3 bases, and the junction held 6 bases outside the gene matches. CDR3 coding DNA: TGTGCCAGTACGGGAGGACTGGACTACGAGCAGTACTTC. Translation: CASTGGLDYEQYF.

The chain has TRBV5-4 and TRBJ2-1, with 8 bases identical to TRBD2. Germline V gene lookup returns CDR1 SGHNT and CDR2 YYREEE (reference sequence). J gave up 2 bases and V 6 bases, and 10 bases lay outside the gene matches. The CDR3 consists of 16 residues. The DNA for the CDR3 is TGTGCCAGCACCTTTGACGGGGGGGCCCCCTACAATGAGCAGTTCTTC. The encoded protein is CASTFDGGAPYNEQFF. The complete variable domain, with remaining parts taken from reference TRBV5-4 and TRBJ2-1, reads ETGVTQSPTHLIKTRGQQVTLRCSSQSGHNTVSWYQQALGQGPQFIFQYYREEENGRGNFPPRFSGLQFPNYSSELNVNALELDDSALYLCASTFDGGAPYNEQFFGPGTRLTVL.

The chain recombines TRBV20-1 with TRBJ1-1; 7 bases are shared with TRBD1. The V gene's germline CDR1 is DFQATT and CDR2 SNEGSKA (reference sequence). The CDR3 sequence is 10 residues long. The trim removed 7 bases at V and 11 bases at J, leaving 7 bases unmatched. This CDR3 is CSVARGEAFF. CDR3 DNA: TGCAGTGTAGCCAGGGGGGAGGCTTTCTTT.

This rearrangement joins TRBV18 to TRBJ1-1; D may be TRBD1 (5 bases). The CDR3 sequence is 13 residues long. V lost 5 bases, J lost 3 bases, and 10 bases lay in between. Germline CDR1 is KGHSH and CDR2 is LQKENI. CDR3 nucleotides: TGTGCCAGCTCATCCCAGGGTGACACTGAAGCTTTCTTT. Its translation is CASSSQGDTEAFF.

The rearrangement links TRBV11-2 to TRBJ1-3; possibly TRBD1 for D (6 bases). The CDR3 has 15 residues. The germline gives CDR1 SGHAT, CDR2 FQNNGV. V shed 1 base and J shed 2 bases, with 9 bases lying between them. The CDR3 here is CASSLGAGAGNTIYF. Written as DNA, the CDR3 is TGTGCCAGCAGCTTAGGGGCAGGGGCTGGAAACACCATATATTTT.

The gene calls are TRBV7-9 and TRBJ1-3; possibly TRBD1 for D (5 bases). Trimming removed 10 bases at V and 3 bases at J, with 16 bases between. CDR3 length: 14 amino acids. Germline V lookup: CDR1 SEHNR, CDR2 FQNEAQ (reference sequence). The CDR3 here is CATPEPRDGNTIYF. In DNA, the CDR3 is TGTGCCACCCCCGAGCCCAGGGATGGAAACACCATATATTTT.

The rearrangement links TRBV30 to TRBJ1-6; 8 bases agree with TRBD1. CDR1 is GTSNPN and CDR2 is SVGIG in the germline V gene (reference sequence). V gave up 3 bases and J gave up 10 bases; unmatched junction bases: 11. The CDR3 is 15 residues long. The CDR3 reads CAWSIPRGLSSPLHF. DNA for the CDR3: TGTGCCTGGAGCATACCCAGGGGGCTATCCTCACCCCTCCACTTT.

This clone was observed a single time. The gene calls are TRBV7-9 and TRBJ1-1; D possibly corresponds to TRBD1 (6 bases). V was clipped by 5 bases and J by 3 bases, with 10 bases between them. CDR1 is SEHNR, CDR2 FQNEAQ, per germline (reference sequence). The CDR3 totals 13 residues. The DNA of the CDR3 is TGTGCCAGCAGCACCCAGGGGTACACTGAAGCTTTCTTT. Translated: CASSTQGYTEAFF.

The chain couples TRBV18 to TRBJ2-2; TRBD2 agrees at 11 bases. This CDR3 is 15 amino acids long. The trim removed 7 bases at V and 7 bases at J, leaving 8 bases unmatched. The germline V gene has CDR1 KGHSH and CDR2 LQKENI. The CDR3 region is CASLPGLAVGGELFF. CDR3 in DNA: TGTGCCAGCTTACCGGGACTAGCGGTCGGCGGGGAGCTGTTTTTT. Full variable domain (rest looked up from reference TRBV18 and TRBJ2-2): NAGVMQNPRHLVRRRGQEARLRCSPMKGHSHVYWYRQLPEEGLKFMVYLQKENIIDESGMPKERFSAEFPKEGPSILRIQQVVRGDSAAYFCASLPGLAVGGELFFGEGSRLTVL.

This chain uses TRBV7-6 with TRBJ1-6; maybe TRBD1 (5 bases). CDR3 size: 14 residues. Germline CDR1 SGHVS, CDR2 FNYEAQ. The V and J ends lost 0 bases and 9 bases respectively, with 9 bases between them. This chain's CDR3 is CASSLAKQGSPLHF. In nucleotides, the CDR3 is TGTGCCAGCAGCTTAGCGAAGCAGGGTTCACCCCTCCACTTT.

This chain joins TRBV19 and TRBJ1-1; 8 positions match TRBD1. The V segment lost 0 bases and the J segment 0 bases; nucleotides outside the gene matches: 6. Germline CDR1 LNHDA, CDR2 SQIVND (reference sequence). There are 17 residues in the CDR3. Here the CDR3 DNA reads TGTGCCAGTAGTATAGAAAGAAGGACAGGGATGAACACTGAAGCTTTCTTT. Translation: CASSIERRTGMNTEAFF.

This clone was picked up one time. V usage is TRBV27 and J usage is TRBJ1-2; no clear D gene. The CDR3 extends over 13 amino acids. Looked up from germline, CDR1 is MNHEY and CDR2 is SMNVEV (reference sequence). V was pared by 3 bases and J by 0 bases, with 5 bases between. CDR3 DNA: TGTGCCAGCAGTTTTCGAGCTAACTATGGCTACACCTTC. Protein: CASSFRANYGYTF.

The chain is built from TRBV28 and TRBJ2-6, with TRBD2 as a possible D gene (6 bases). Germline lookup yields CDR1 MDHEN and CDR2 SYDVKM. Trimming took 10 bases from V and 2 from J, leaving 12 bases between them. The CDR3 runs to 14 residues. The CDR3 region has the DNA TGTGCCACCCGTTGGGGGGCTGGGGCCAACGTCCTGACTTTC. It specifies CATRWGAGANVLTF. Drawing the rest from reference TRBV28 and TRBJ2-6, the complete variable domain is DVKVTQSSRYLVKRTGEKVFLECVQDMDHENMFWYRQDPGLGLRLIYFSYDVKMKEKGDIPEGYSVSREKKERFSLILESASTNQTSMYLCATRWGAGANVLTFGAGSRLTVL.

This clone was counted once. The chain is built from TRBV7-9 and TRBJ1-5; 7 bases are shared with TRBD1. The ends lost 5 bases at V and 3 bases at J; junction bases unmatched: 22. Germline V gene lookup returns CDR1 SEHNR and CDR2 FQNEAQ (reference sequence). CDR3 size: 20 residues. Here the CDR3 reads CASSIHRGVQGVPHNQPQHF. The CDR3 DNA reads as TGTGCCAGCAGCATACACAGGGGAGTACAGGGTGTCCCGCACAATCAGCCCCAGCATTTT. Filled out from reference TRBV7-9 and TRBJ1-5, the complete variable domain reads DTGVSQNPRHKITKRGQNVTFRCDPISEHNRLYWYRQTLGQGPEFLTYFQNEAQLEKSRLLSDRFSAERPKGSFSTLEIQRTEQGDSAMYLCASSIHRGVQGVPHNQPQHFGDGTRLSIL.

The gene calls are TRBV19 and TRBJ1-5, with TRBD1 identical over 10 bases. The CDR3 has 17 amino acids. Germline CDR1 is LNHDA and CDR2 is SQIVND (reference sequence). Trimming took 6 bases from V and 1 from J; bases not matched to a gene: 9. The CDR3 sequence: CASRPRQGAVSNQPQHF. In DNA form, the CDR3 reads TGTGCCAGTAGGCCCCGACAGGGGGCGGTGAGCAATCAGCCCCAGCATTTT.

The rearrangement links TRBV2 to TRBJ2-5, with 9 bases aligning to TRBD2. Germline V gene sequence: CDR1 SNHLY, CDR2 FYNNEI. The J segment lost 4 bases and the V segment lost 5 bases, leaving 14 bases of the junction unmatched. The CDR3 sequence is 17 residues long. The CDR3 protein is CASSPVGVAGVGETQYF. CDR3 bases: TGTGCCAGCAGTCCCGTCGGAGTAGCGGGAGTGGGAGAGACCCAGTACTTC.

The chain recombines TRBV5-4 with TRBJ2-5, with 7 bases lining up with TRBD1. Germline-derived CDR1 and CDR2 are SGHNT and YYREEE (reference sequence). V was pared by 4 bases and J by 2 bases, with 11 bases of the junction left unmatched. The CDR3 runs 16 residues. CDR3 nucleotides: TGTGCCAGCAGCCCAACCCCCGACAGGGATCAAGAGACCCAGTACTTC. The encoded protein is CASSPTPDRDQETQYF.

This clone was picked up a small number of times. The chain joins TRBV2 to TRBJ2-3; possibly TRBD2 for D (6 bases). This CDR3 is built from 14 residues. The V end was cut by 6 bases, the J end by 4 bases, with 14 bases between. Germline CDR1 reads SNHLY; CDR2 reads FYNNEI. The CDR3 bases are TGTGCCAGCAGCGCGACTAGTGTGGCAGATACGCAGTATTTT. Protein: CASSATSVADTQYF.

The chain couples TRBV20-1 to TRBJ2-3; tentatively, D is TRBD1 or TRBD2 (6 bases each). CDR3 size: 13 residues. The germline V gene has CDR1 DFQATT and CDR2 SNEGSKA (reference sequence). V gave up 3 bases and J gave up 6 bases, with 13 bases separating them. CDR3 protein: CSASEGGMDTQYF. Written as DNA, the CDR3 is TGCAGTGCTAGTGAGGGGGGAATGGATACGCAGTATTTT.